The entry that follows covers one T cell receptor beta chain sequence. Its antigen is not identified. The data were obtained in a study of cytotoxic CD8 clonotypes in ibrutinib-treated CLL. Using immunoSEQ multiplex PCR, the repertoire was profiled, and TCRdb retains in-frame clones only, with some absent. Here the sample spans approximately 330,000 clones, 80% being singletons. Study-wide points: Rare overall, public clonotypes shrank or held steady under therapy.

Per germline, CDR1 SGHRS and CDR2 YFSETQ. This CDR3 contains 14 residues. V lost 4 bases to trimming and J lost 6 bases, with 14 bases between them. The gene calls are TRBV5-1 and TRBJ2-1; D remains unclear. The clonotype comes from a human donor with chronic lymphocytic leukemia. Sequenced material: PBMCs, taken before ibrutinib treatment. The CDR3 coding sequence is TGCGCCAGCAGCCCGGATAGTCCTCCCAATGAGCAGTTCTTC. Amino acid sequence: CASSPDSPPNEQFF.